What follows is one T cell receptor beta chain and its context. The junction departs from the called germline gene at one end, perhaps through a read error. Original data processing: Researchers report that nucleated cell counts were estimated from reference gene primer amplification. Sequencing was performed with immunoSEQ multiplex PCR; in TCRdb, only in-frame clones are kept and a portion is missing. V and J calls and clone size follow that table, whereas D and trimming were derived from the DNA. Among 85,000 to 130,000 clones listed, around 90% were seen once. This sample is part of a study of blood T cell repertoires in COVID-19. Overall study context: Whether acute or convalescent, the COVID-19 samples came from the United States, Italy and Spain. Sample material is recorded as cDNA or gDNA derived from T cells, B-cell-depleted T cells, or PBMCs.

CDR3 length: 14 residues. Germline V CDR1 and CDR2: LGHDT, YNNKEL (reference sequence). The source material was peripheral blood. The chain recombines TRBV3-1 (or the pseudogene TRBV3-2) with TRBJ1-3, with D hard to call. This TCR was recovered from a woman aged 60-75 years with acute or convalescent COVID-19. For the CDR3, the DNA is TGTGCCAGCAGCCAACTTGCGGTTGGAGACACCATATATTTT. As protein: CASSQLAVGDTIYF.